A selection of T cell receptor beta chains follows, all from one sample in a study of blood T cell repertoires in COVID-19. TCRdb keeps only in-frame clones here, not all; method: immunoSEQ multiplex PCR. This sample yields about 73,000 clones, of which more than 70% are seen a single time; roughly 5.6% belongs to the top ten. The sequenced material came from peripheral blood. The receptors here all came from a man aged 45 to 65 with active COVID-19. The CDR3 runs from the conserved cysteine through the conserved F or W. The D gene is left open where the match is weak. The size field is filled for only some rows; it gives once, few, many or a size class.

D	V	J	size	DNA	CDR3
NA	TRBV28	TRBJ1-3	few	TGTGCCAGCAGCCAGACAGCCGTCTCTGGAAACACCATATATTTT	CASSQTAVSGNTIYF
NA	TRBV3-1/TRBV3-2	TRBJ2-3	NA	TGTGCCAGCAGCTTAGGGACTCCCGGCACGCAGTATTTT	CASSLGTPGTQYF
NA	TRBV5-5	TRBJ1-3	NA	TGTGCCAGCAGCACACAGGCCTCTGGAAACACCATATATTTT	CASSTQASGNTIYF
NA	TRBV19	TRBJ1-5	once	TGTGCCAGTAGTCCCCCCGGGATAACTGATCAGCCCCAGCATTTT	CASSPPGITDQPQHF
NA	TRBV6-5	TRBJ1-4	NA	TGTGCCAGCAGCTCTATCTTCCGGGGGAATGAAAAACTGTTTTTT	CASSSIFRGNEKLFF
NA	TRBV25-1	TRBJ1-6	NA	TGTGCCAGCAGTTCCAGGGAGGATTCACCCCTCCACTTT	CASSSREDSPLHF
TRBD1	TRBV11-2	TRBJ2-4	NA	TGTGCCAGCAGCTTACCAGAGTGGGACAGGGGGCGCGGAAACATTCAGTACTTC	CASSLPEWDRGRGNIQYF
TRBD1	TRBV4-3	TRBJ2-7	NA	TGCGCCAGCAGCCAAGCGGGGGACAGGGCCTACGAGCAGTACTTC	CASSQAGDRAYEQYF
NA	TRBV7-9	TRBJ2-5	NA	TGTGCCAGCAGCTTCGGGATTTCGGGGGAGACCCAGTACTTC	CASSFGISGETQYF
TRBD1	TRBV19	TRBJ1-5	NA	TGTGCCAGTAGTACCGGACAGGGCAGGAATCAGCCCCAGCATTTT	CASSTGQGRNQPQHF
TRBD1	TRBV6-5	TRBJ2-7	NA	TGTGCCAGCAGTTACTCGACAGGGACCTACGAGCAGTACTTC	CASSYSTGTYEQYF
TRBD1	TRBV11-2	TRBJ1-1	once	TGTGCCAGCAGCGCCCGGGACAGGGTGACTGAAGCTTTCTTT	CASSARDRVTEAFF
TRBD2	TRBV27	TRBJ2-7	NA	TGTGCCAGCAGCCCCTTATTGGGGGGGACCTACGAGCAGTACTTC	CASSPLLGGTYEQYF
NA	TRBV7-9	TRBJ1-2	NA	TGTGCCAGCAGTCCTACAGGGACCCCTCCCTATGGCTACACCTTC	CASSPTGTPPYGYTF
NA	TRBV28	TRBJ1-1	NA	TGTGCCAGCAGTCCCCCAGGGGCGAACACTGAAGCTTTCTTT	CASSPPGANTEAFF
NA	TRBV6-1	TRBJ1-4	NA	TGTGCCAGCAGTGAATTGAGGCCAGGGAAGGAAAAACTGTTTTTT	CASSELRPGKEKLFF
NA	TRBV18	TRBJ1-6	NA	TGTGCCAGCTCACCTTACGCGGGGGGCTTAGGTTCACCCCTCCACTTT	CASSPYAGGLGSPLHF
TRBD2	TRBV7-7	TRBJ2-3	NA	TGTGCCAGCAGCTTAGGAGGAAGCGGGAGGGCCAGAGATACGCAGTATTTT	CASSLGGSGRARDTQYF
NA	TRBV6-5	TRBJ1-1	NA	TGTGCCAGCAGTTGGGCAGGAGGTGAAGCTTTCTTT	CASSWAGGEAFF
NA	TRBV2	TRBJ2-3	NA	TGTGCCAGCAGTGCGGAGCGTACAGATACGCAGTATTTT	CASSAERTDTQYF
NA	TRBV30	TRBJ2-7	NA	TGTGCCTGGAGTGGGGTGGGGCAGCAGTACTTC	CAWSGVGQQYF
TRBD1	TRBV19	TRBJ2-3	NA	TGTGCCAGTAGTATAGCGGCAGGGGGTTCAGATACGCAGTATTTT	CASSIAAGGSDTQYF
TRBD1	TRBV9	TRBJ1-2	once	TGTGCCAGCAGCTCCTCGGACAGGGCGAAAGGCTACACCTTC	CASSSSDRAKGYTF
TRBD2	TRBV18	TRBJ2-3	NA	TGTGCCAGCTCTTCTAGCGGAATTAGCACAGATACGCAGTATTTT	CASSSSGISTDTQYF
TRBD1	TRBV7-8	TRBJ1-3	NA	TGTGCCAGCAGTCACAGGGGCTCTGGAAACACCATATATTTT	CASSHRGSGNTIYF
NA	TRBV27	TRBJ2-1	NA	TGTGCCAGCAGTTTATCGGGGGGAGCGGCAAACAATGAGCAGTTCTTC	CASSLSGGAANNEQFF
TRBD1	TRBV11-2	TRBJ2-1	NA	TGTGCCAGCAGCCCCACCGACAGGGGTCGTACCCCCTACAATGAGCAGTTCTTC	CASSPTDRGRTPYNEQFF
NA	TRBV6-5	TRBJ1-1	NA	TGTGCCAGCAGAAAAACAGGGAACACTGAAGCTTTCTTT	CASRKTGNTEAFF
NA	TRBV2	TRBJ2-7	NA	TGTGCCAGCAGTGATACGACAGGTTCGGGCGAGCAGTACTTC	CASSDTTGSGEQYF
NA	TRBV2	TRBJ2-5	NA	TGTGCCAGCAGTGATAGCGAAAGGGGGGGGCGAGAGACCCAGTACTTC	CASSDSERGGRETQYF
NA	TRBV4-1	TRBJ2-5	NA	TGCGCCAGCAGCCAAGCGCGAGCGAACCAAGAGACCCAGTACTTC	CASSQARANQETQYF
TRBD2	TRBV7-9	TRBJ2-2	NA	TGTGCCAGCAGCTTACTCCTAGCGGCTATCTCGAACACCGGGGAGCTGTTTTTT	CASSLLLAAISNTGELFF
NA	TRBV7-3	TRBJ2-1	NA	TGTGCCAGCAGCTTATCTAGCGCCACCTACAATGAGCAGTTCTTC	CASSLSSATYNEQFF
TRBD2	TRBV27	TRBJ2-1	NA	TGTGCCAGCAGTGATTCTAGCGGTAGCTCCTACAATGAGCAGTTCTTC	CASSDSSGSSYNEQFF
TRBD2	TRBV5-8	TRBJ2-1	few	TGTGCCAGCATCAGCGGGGAAACCTACAATGAGCAGTTCTTC	CASISGETYNEQFF
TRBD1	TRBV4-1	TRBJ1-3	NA	TGCGCCAGCAGCGTGGGACAGGGTTCCGGAAACACCATATATTTT	CASSVGQGSGNTIYF
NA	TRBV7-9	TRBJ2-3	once	TGTGCCAGCAGCCATGCGATCCAGGGGGATACGCAGTATTTT	CASSHAIQGDTQYF
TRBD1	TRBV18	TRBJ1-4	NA	TGTGCCAGCTCACCGACAGGGAGAGAAAAACTGTTTTTT	CASSPTGREKLFF
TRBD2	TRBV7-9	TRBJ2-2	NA	TGTGCCAGCACCTTGGGACTAGCGGGAGGGTCGACGGACACCGGGGAGCTGTTTTTT	CASTLGLAGGSTDTGELFF
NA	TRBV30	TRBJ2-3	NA	TGTGCCTGGAGTGTACTCCCTTCCACAGATACGCAGTATTTT	CAWSVLPSTDTQYF
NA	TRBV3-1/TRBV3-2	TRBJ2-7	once	TGTGCCAGCAGCACTGGCTCGCGGAGGGGTACGTACGAGCAGTACTTC	CASSTGSRRGTYEQYF
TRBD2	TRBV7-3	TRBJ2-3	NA	TGTGCCAGCAGCTCCCTAGCGGGAGTCAGCACAGATACGCAGTATTTT	CASSSLAGVSTDTQYF
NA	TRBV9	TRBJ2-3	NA	TGTGCCAGCAGCCCCTCTGTCGGAGAGGGCACCACAGATACGCAGTATTTT	CASSPSVGEGTTDTQYF
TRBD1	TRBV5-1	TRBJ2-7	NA	TGCGCCAGCAGCTTGGCCGGGACAGTCTACGAGCAGTACTTC	CASSLAGTVYEQYF
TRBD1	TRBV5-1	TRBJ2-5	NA	TGCGCCAGCAGCCCCGCGGACAGGGGCGACCAAGAGACCCAGTACTTC	CASSPADRGDQETQYF
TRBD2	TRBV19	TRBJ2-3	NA	TGTGCCAGTAGTATCAGGGAGCAAGGACTAGCGAGAGATACGCAGTATTTT	CASSIREQGLARDTQYF
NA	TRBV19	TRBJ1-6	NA	TGTGCCAGTAGTATCTACCCGCGCGTTAATTCGCCCCTCCACTTT	CASSIYPRVNSPLHF
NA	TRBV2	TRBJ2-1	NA	TGTGCCAGCAGTGAATCGCGGGGACGGGATAGGTTCAATGAGCAGTTCTTC	CASSESRGRDRFNEQFF
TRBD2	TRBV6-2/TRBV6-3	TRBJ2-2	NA	TGTGCCAGCAGTTACGGGACTAGCGATCCCACCGGGGAGCTGTTTTTT	CASSYGTSDPTGELFF
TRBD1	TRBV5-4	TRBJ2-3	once	TGTGCCAGCAGCCAGGGGGGCACAGATACGCAGTATTTT	CASSQGGTDTQYF
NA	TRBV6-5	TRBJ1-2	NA	TGTGCCAGCAGTTACTCGACTGCCGGCTACTATGGCTACACCTTC	CASSYSTAGYYGYTF
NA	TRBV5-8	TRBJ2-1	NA	TGTGCCAGCAGCACGGACATTTTGCTTCTAAGCAATGAGCAGTTCTTC	CASSTDILLLSNEQFF
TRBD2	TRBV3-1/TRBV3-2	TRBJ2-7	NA	TGTGCCAGCAGCCAGGCTAGCGGGAACCACGAGCAGTACTTC	CASSQASGNHEQYF
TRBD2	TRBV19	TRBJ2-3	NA	TGTGCCACCGGATCCCGGGGGGGTTTGAGGGATACGCAGTATTTT	CATGSRGGLRDTQYF
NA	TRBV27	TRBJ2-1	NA	TGTGCCAGCAGATCGTACCGGTGGTATGAGCAGTTCTTC	CASRSYRWYEQFF
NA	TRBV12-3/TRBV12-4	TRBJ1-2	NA	TGTGCCAGCAGCAAAGACGACTTTTATGGCTACACCTTC	CASSKDDFYGYTF